These 21 T cell receptor beta chains were sequenced from one sample in a study of blood T cell repertoires in COVID-19. The table came from immunoSEQ multiplex PCR; TCRdb's copy has only in-frame clones and leaves some out. The profile covers more than 85,000 clones, with just under 85% appearing a single time and about 10% taken by the ten largest. The sequenced sample was peripheral blood. These receptors all come from a man in his forties with active or convalescent COVID-19.

The chain employs TRBV5-1 and TRBJ1-6; 7 bases are shared with TRBD1. The germline V gene has CDR1 SGHRS and CDR2 YFSETQ. This CDR3 is 15 amino acids long. After removal of 0 bases from V and 7 bases from J, the junction contained 4 bases not matched to a gene. The CDR3 DNA reads as TGCGCCAGCAGCTTGGCAGGGGGAATAAATTCACCCCTCCACTTT. It translates to CASSLAGGINSPLHF.

This clone came up once. The chain joins TRBV6-4 to TRBJ1-2; a possible D gene is TRBD1 (6 bases). This CDR3 comprises 13 residues. Trimming shortened V by 2 bases and J by 7 bases, and 11 bases separated the two germline ends. The germline CDR1 and CDR2 sequences are MRHNA and SNTAGT. DNA for the CDR3: TGTGCCAGCAGTGACCGCGTGGGGGCTGGCTACACCTTC. This encodes CASSDRVGAGYTF.

As for this clone: A read error may produce the germline difference seen at one junction end. J is TRBJ1-5 and V is TRBV7-2, with 9 bases aligning to TRBD1. The CDR3 covers 16 residues. Per the germline V gene, CDR1 is SGHTA and CDR2 is FQGNSA. The CDR3 DNA reads as TGTGCCAGCACCTTAGACAGGGGGATCAGCAATCAGCCCCAGCATTTT. This codes for CASTLDRGISNQPQHF.

The chain uses TRBV5-4 and TRBJ1-1; 10 bases align to TRBD1. The length of the CDR3 is 14 residues. The germline V gene has CDR1 SGHNT and CDR2 YYREEE (reference sequence). The ends lost 4 bases at V and 5 bases at J; junction bases unmatched: 5. The CDR3 loop is CASSQWTGGTEAFF. The CDR3 DNA follows: TGTGCCAGCAGCCAGTGGACAGGGGGGACTGAAGCTTTCTTT.

The CDR3 DNA reads TGTGCCAGCAGCTTAAGGGGACAGGGATTAGGAAACACCATATATTTT. This sequence encodes CASSLRGQGLGNTIYF. This chain uses TRBV7-2 with TRBJ1-3, with 9 bases identical to TRBD1. The length of the CDR3 is 16 residues. Trimming removed 2 bases from V and 4 bases from J; junction bases left unmatched: 6. CDR1 is SGHTA and CDR2 is FQGNSA in the germline V gene.

With regard to this clone: The same CDR3 is also encoded by other DNA sequences in this sample. As DNA, the CDR3 is TGTGCCAGCAGCGTAGCCGTGAACACTGAAGCTTTCTTT. It translates to CASSVAVNTEAFF. The V and J genes are TRBV9 and TRBJ1-1; no reliable D call. The V end was cut by 0 bases, the J end by 0 bases, with 3 bases between. CDR1 is SGDLS, CDR2 YYNGEE, per germline. The CDR3 totals 13 residues.

The rearrangement links TRBV18 to TRBJ1-1, with D perhaps TRBD1 (5 bases). Germline V lookup: CDR1 KGHSH, CDR2 LQKENI. V lost 1 base and J lost 5, with 14 bases in between. CDR3 size: 15 residues. The CDR3 nucleotides are TGTGCCAGCTCACCACGGAGGGACCTATCTACTGAAGCTTTCTTT. Its protein product is CASSPRRDLSTEAFF.

The V call is TRBV10-2, the J call TRBJ1-2, with TRBD1 as a possible D gene (6 bases). CDR3 length: 15 residues. Trimming cost V 3 bases and J 2 bases, with 13 bases left between them. Germline loops: CDR1 WSHSY, CDR2 SAAADI. The DNA for the CDR3 is TGCGCCAGCAGTGATCTCAGGGGATCCAACTATGGCTACACCTTC. This codes for CASSDLRGSNYGYTF.

The chain combines TRBV19 with TRBJ1-5; unclear D gene. Germline assignment: CDR1 LNHDA and CDR2 SQIVND (reference sequence). The germline V and J ends were trimmed by 10 bases and 4 bases, with 14 bases remaining between them. CDR3 length: 13 residues. The CDR3 spells CATTPSGNQPQHF. The CDR3 nucleotides are TGTGCCACTACTCCCTCGGGGAATCAGCCCCAGCATTTT.

The chain recombines TRBV7-9 with TRBJ2-2; D gene uncertain. Germline CDR1 and CDR2: SEHNR and FQNEAQ (reference sequence). The V gene lost 5 bases and the J gene lost 3 bases, with 13 bases spanning the gap. CDR3 size: 15 residues. Written as DNA, the CDR3 is TGTGCCAGCAGCCCTACCGGGTGGGACACCGGGGAGCTGTTTTTT. The encoded protein is CASSPTGWDTGELFF.

The gene calls are TRBV19 and TRBJ1-5; tentative D call: TRBD1 (5 bases). The CDR3 covers 16 residues. Trimming cost V 2 bases and J 4 bases, with 15 bases left between them. Germline V gene data show CDR1 as LNHDA and CDR2 as SQIVND (reference sequence). The CDR3: CASSITIGGLNQPQHF. Here the CDR3 DNA reads TGTGCCAGTAGTATAACGATTGGGGGGTTAAATCAGCCCCAGCATTTT. The full variable domain, completed using reference TRBV19 and TRBJ1-5, is DGGITQSPKYLFRKEGQNVTLSCEQNLNHDAMYWYRQDPGQGLRLIYYSQIVNDFQKGDIAEGYSVSREKKESFPLTVTSAQKNPTAFYLCASSITIGGLNQPQHFGDGTRLSIL.

This chain joins TRBV30 and TRBJ1-6; no clear D gene. The V end was cut by 3 bases, the J end by 0 bases, with 12 bases between. The CDR3 sequence is 16 residues long. CDR1 is GTSNPN and CDR2 is SVGIG in the germline V gene (reference sequence). CDR3 in amino acids: CAWRLVQSSYNSPLHF. The DNA of the CDR3 is TGTGCCTGGAGGCTGGTACAAAGCTCCTATAATTCACCCCTCCACTTT.

This sequence joins TRBV10-3 and TRBJ2-5; weak D call: TRBD1 (7 bases). CDR3 length: 13 amino acids. V gave up 6 bases and J gave up 4 bases, with 12 bases separating them. CDR1 and CDR2 (germline): ENHRY, SYGVKD. CDR3 protein: CAIRQGGGETQYF. The CDR3 DNA reads as TGTGCCATCAGGCAGGGGGGTGGAGAGACCCAGTACTTC.

This chain joins TRBV10-3 and TRBJ2-6; 9 bases fit TRBD2. The CDR3 has 18 amino acids. J lost 1 base, V lost 3 bases, and 7 bases had no gene match. The germline V gene has CDR1 ENHRY and CDR2 SYGVKD. The CDR3 DNA reads TGTGCCATCAGTGACTCGGTTAGCGGGGGTTCTGGGGCCAACGTCCTGACTTTC. This encodes CAISDSVSGGSGANVLTF.

V is TRBV15 and J is TRBJ2-5; possible D gene TRBD2, 6 bases. Germline CDR1 and CDR2: LNHNV and YYDKDF (reference sequence). The CDR3 extends over 17 amino acids. V gave up 0 bases and J gave up 0 bases, with 14 bases separating them. The CDR3 spells CATSRDYGGSYQETQYF. The CDR3, as DNA: TGTGCCACCAGCAGAGATTACGGGGGATCGTACCAAGAGACCCAGTACTTC.

The chain joins TRBV7-9 to TRBJ2-7; TRBD2 might be the D (5 bases). Germline lookup yields CDR1 SEHNR and CDR2 FQNEAQ (reference sequence). This CDR3 contains 13 residues. Trimming stripped 5 bases from V and 1 base from J, with 9 bases between. The CDR3 nucleotides read TGTGCCAGCAGCGTCGGGAAATCCTACGAGCAGTACTTC. Translation: CASSVGKSYEQYF.

The V gene is TRBV28, the J gene TRBJ2-1, with D possibly being TRBD2 (5 bases). The CDR3 contains 15 residues. Germline lookup yields CDR1 MDHEN and CDR2 SYDVKM. The V and J ends lost 1 base and 2 bases respectively, with 9 bases between them. CDR3 DNA sequence: TGTGCCAGCAGTTTATTTACTAGTACCTACAATGAGCAGTTCTTC. It codes for CASSLFTSTYNEQFF.

This clone has a handful of counts. The chain employs TRBV9 and TRBJ2-7; 9 positions match TRBD1. The trim removed 0 bases at V and 3 bases at J, leaving 4 bases unmatched. CDR1 is SGDLS and CDR2 is YYNGEE in the germline V gene. This CDR3 has 15 residues. The chain's CDR3 is CASSVDPTGGYEQYF. CDR3 in DNA: TGTGCCAGCAGCGTAGACCCGACAGGGGGCTACGAGCAGTACTTC.

V usage is TRBV10-1 and J usage is TRBJ2-1; D is unresolved. From germline, CDR1 is WNHNN and CDR2 SYGVQD (reference sequence). The CDR3 loop spans 14 amino acids. Trimming removed 3 bases from V and 1 base from J, with 7 bases in between. CDR3 protein: CASSDAVSYNEQFF. The CDR3 coding sequence is TGCGCCAGCAGTGATGCGGTTTCCTACAATGAGCAGTTCTTC.

The chain carries TRBV19 and TRBJ1-6; D gene uncertain. V lost 2 bases to trimming and J lost 1 base, with 12 bases between them. The CDR3 contains 17 residues. Germline assignment: CDR1 LNHDA and CDR2 SQIVND (reference sequence). The CDR3: CASSIQAGSSYNSPLHF. In nucleotides, the CDR3 is TGTGCCAGTAGTATACAGGCGGGTAGTTCCTATAATTCACCCCTCCACTTT.

V usage is TRBV10-1 and J usage is TRBJ1-6; D is perhaps TRBD1 (6 bases). This CDR3 comprises 12 residues. The V end lost 4 bases, the J end lost 12 bases, and 10 bases lay between the germline ends. Germline CDR1 WNHNN, CDR2 SYGVQD (reference sequence). CDR3 DNA: TGCGCCAGCAGTGGGGGGACACGACCCCTCCACTTT. This codes for CASSGGTRPLHF.